The 13 T cell receptor beta chains reported below all come from one sample, sequenced in a study of T cell responses to AZD1222 COVID-19 vaccine. Some clones are missing from TCRdb's copy, which holds only in-frame ones; the method was immunoSEQ multiplex PCR. The table lists under 120,000 clones, 90% to 95% of them singletons, with around 2% in the top ten. This sample comprised peripheral blood, obtained on day 0 of AZD1222 vaccination. The receptors were gathered from an adult in good health.

The J gene is TRBJ2-2, the V gene TRBV19; 8 bases match TRBD1. There are 14 residues in the CDR3. Trimming at V came to 6 bases and at J to 1 base, leaving 1 base not matched to a gene. The germline V gene encodes CDR1 LNHDA and CDR2 SQIVND (reference sequence). Here the CDR3 DNA reads TGTGCCAGTAGCGGACAGGGGAACACCGGGGAGCTGTTTTTT. Amino acids: CASSGQGNTGELFF.

This rearrangement joins TRBV5-6 to TRBJ2-7, with TRBD2 as a possible D gene (5 bases). Trimming cost V 3 bases and J 2 bases, with 9 bases left between them. From germline, CDR1 is SGHDT and CDR2 YYEEEE. The CDR3 runs 13 residues. The CDR3 DNA follows: TGTGCCAGCAGCTCGCTAGCAGCCTACGAGCAGTACTTC. Protein: CASSSLAAYEQYF.

The chain employs TRBV7-8 and TRBJ1-5; no clear D. This CDR3 is built from 14 residues. Between the trimmed V and J ends, which lost 1 base and 5 bases, there was a span of 9 bases. CDR1 and CDR2 from the germline V gene are SGHVS and FQNEAQ. CDR3 nucleotide sequence: TGTGCCAGCAGCTTAGTCGGTAGGGATCAGCCCCAGCATTTT. Translation: CASSLVGRDQPQHF.

The chain's CDR3 is CSVGRGEAGELFF. In DNA form, the CDR3 reads TGCAGCGTTGGACGAGGGGAAGCCGGGGAGCTGTTTTTT. The genes are TRBV29-1 and TRBJ2-2; possibly TRBD1 or TRBD2 for D (5 bases each). The CDR3 length is 13 residues. The germline CDR1 and CDR2 sequences are SQVTM and ANQGSEA. V was shortened by 4 bases and J by 6 bases, with 12 bases between the two germline ends.

The chain is built from TRBV6-5 and TRBJ1-4; weak D call: TRBD1 (5 bases). The CDR3 has 14 amino acids. V lost 6 bases and J 4 bases, leaving 12 bases between the germline ends. Germline CDR1 reads MNHEY; CDR2 reads SVGAGI. This CDR3 reads CASRRQPSNEKLFF. The CDR3 DNA sequence: TGTGCCAGCAGGAGACAGCCTAGTAATGAAAAACTGTTTTTT.

The gene calls are TRBV4-1 and TRBJ2-1, with a tentative D call TRBD1 (6 bases). CDR3 length equals 15 residues. The V gene's germline CDR1 is MGHRA and CDR2 YSYEKL. V shed 5 bases and J shed 5 bases, with 16 bases lying between them. CDR3 amino acids: CASSKGQIADNEQFF. The CDR3 bases are TGCGCCAGCAGCAAAGGACAGATTGCTGACAATGAGCAGTTCTTC.

The chain has TRBV20-1 and TRBJ2-5; D is ambiguous. The CDR3 consists of 14 residues. Looked up from germline, CDR1 is DFQATT and CDR2 is SNEGSKA (reference sequence). V was shortened by 3 bases and J by 4 bases, with 15 bases between the two germline ends. The CDR3 nucleotides are TGCAGTGCTAGTAGTGTAGGAGCCGGAGAGACCCAGTACTTC. This gives the protein CSASSVGAGETQYF.

The chain is built from TRBV5-1 and TRBJ1-1; D is unclear. In germline, CDR1 is SGHRS, CDR2 YFSETQ. This CDR3 has 12 amino acids. V was cut by 0 bases and J by 2 bases, with 2 bases left in between. The CDR3 spells CASSLVNTEAFF. In DNA form, the CDR3 reads TGCGCCAGCAGCTTGGTAAACACTGAAGCTTTCTTT.

This clone was seen just once. The chain links TRBV9 to TRBJ1-2; 12 bases align to TRBD1. The CDR3 consists of 16 residues. V lost 5 bases and J lost 8; bases outside the gene matches: 13. The germline gives CDR1 SGDLS, CDR2 YYNGEE. The CDR3 is CASSATPGQGARGYTF. CDR3 nucleotide sequence: TGTGCCAGCAGTGCTACTCCGGGACAGGGGGCGAGGGGCTACACCTTC.

This chain joins TRBV5-1 and TRBJ2-5; 11 nucleotides align to TRBD2. This CDR3 contains 16 residues. Germline lookup yields CDR1 SGHRS and CDR2 YFSETQ. V was clipped by 5 bases and J by 2 bases; unmatched bases: 8. DNA for the CDR3: TGCGCCAGCAGAAACCTACTAGCGGGGGAACAAGAGACCCAGTACTTC. Translating gives CASRNLLAGEQETQYF.

The chain joins TRBV10-1 to TRBJ1-1; perhaps TRBD1 as D (5 bases). Germline V gene data show CDR1 as WNHNN and CDR2 as SYGVQD (reference sequence). V gave up 0 bases and J gave up 4 bases, with 18 bases separating them. There are 17 residues in the CDR3. The CDR3 nucleotides are TGCGCCAGCAGTGAGTCGATCTCTTTCAGGGTAGGCACTGAAGCTTTCTTT. It encodes CASSESISFRVGTEAFF.

With regard to this clone: The junction shows a germline mismatch at one end, possibly a read error. The V call is TRBV19, the J call TRBJ2-1, with 8 nucleotides matching TRBD1. The CDR3 has 18 residues. CDR1 LNHDA and CDR2 SQIVND come from the germline V gene (reference sequence). CDR3: CASSLEKTGTGPYNEQFF. The CDR3 region has the DNA TGTGCCAGTAGTCTAGAGAAGACCGGGACAGGCCCTTACAATGAGCAGTTCTTC.

This clone came up many times. This sequence joins TRBV12-5 and TRBJ2-1; TRBD2 matches at 7 bases. The junction had 1 base not matched to a gene; V was cut back by 5 bases and J by 0 bases. The CDR3 consists of 14 residues. CDR1 and CDR2 (germline): LGHNT, FRNRAP. CDR3: CASGKRDSYNEQFF. CDR3 sequence (DNA): TGTGCTAGTGGTAAGCGGGACTCCTACAATGAGCAGTTCTTC.